A single sample is the source of the 32 T cell receptor beta chains below, sequenced in a study of blood T cell repertoires in COVID-19. Sequencing used immunoSEQ multiplex PCR; TCRdb keeps in-frame clones, though not all of them. Here the sample spans about 250,000 clones, approximately 86% being singletons. The specimen sequenced was peripheral blood. The receptors originated from a woman aged 55-70 years who had recovered from COVID-19.

The chain is built from TRBV5-4 and TRBJ2-7; possible D gene TRBD2, 6 bases. Germline V gives CDR1 SGHNT, CDR2 YYREEE (reference sequence). The CDR3 spans 18 residues. Deletions cut 0 bases from V and 2 bases from J, with 21 bases between. The CDR3 nucleotides read TGTGCCAGCAGCTTGGGATATACTCCCGGTAAGCGGGCCTACGAGCAGTACTTC. Amino acid sequence: CASSLGYTPGKRAYEQYF.

The rearrangement uses TRBV6-6 and TRBJ2-3; 9 bases are a match to TRBD2. The V and J ends lost 10 bases and 8 bases, in that order; junction bases with no gene match: 16. The CDR3 totals 15 residues. Germline values: CDR1 MNHNY, CDR2 SVGAGI (reference sequence). CDR3 amino acids: CATGRGRGGPSTQYF. The CDR3 DNA sequence: TGTGCCACCGGACGAGGGCGGGGGGGCCCTAGTACGCAGTATTTT.

This chain connects TRBV9 to TRBJ2-3; D might be TRBD2 (7 bases). Trimming cost V 1 base and J 6 bases, with 9 bases left between them. The CDR3 runs to 13 residues. The germline V gene encodes CDR1 SGDLS and CDR2 YYNGEE. The CDR3 region is CASSVRGGDTQYF. The CDR3 nucleotides are TGTGCCAGCAGCGTAAGGGGGGGGGATACGCAGTATTTT.

The chain links TRBV7-3 to TRBJ2-1; tentatively, D is TRBD2 (6 bases). This CDR3 region has 17 residues. From germline, CDR1 is SGHTA and CDR2 FQGTGA. Trimming left V 0 bases short and J 4 bases short, with 16 bases between. CDR3 sequence (DNA): TGTGCCAGCAGCTTAACCGGCCCGAGGGAGGAATACAATGAGCAGTTCTTC. Amino acids: CASSLTGPREEYNEQFF.

This clone was seen a few times. V usage is TRBV4-1 and J usage is TRBJ1-6; D is possibly TRBD1 (5 bases). Trimming removed 7 bases at V and 9 bases at J, with 19 bases between. The CDR3 covers 15 residues. CDR1 is MGHRA and CDR2 is YSYEKL in the germline V gene. CDR3 sequence (DNA): TGCGCCAGCAAGGTCGGAACAGCGCAGGGTTCACCCCTCCACTTT. It translates to CASKVGTAQGSPLHF.

This chain connects TRBV7-6 to TRBJ2-1, with 9 bases identical to TRBD2. This CDR3 spans 15 amino acids. Germline V lookup: CDR1 SGHVS, CDR2 FNYEAQ. The V and J ends lost 1 base and 4 bases, in that order; junction bases with no gene match: 2. CDR3 sequence (DNA): TGTGCCAGCAGCTTAGTAGCGGGGGAGTACAATGAGCAGTTCTTC. Protein: CASSLVAGEYNEQFF.

This clone came up once. V and J are TRBV28 and TRBJ1-1; D unresolved. In germline, CDR1 is MDHEN, CDR2 SYDVKM. V was pared by 5 bases and J by 8 bases, with 12 bases between. This CDR3 is built from 12 residues. The CDR3 region is CASSERLGEAFF. The CDR3 DNA reads as TGTGCCAGCAGTGAGCGACTCGGGGAAGCTTTCTTT.

This clone was detected a few times. The CDR3 region has the DNA TGCAGCGTTGGACAGTTGAACACTGAAGCTTTCTTT. Protein product: CSVGQLNTEAFF. V gene TRBV29-1 combines with J gene TRBJ1-1; a possible D gene is TRBD1 (5 bases). V lost 4 bases to trimming and J lost 0 bases, with 6 bases between them. CDR3 length: 12 residues. Germline values: CDR1 SQVTM, CDR2 ANQGSEA.

The genes are TRBV19 and TRBJ2-5; D may be TRBD1 (6 bases). Germline V gives CDR1 LNHDA, CDR2 SQIVND (reference sequence). Trimming removed 5 bases at V and 3 bases at J, with 16 bases between. The CDR3 is made up of 15 amino acids. The CDR3 DNA is TGTGCCAGTAGTCAAAGAGCAGGGGTTGAAGAGACCCAGTACTTC. Protein sequence: CASSQRAGVEETQYF. Together with reference TRBV19 and TRBJ2-5, the CDR3 gives the full variable domain: DGGITQSPKYLFRKEGQNVTLSCEQNLNHDAMYWYRQDPGQGLRLIYYSQIVNDFQKGDIAEGYSVSREKKESFPLTVTSAQKNPTAFYLCASSQRAGVEETQYFGPGTRLLVL.

This clone occurred once. This rearrangement joins TRBV7-6 to TRBJ2-1, with D unresolved. The V gene lost 4 bases and the J gene lost 0 bases, with 10 bases spanning the gap. Per the germline V gene, CDR1 is SGHVS and CDR2 is FNYEAQ. The CDR3 totals 15 residues. Written as DNA, the CDR3 is TGTGCCAGCAGCTCAGCCCCTCGCTCCTACAATGAGCAGTTCTTC. This translates into CASSSAPRSYNEQFF.

The chain is built from TRBV9 and TRBJ1-4; no clear D gene. The germline V and J ends were trimmed by 0 bases and 4 bases, with 10 bases remaining between them. The germline V gene has CDR1 SGDLS and CDR2 YYNGEE. This CDR3 spans 15 amino acids. CDR3 amino acids: CASSVATTYNEKLFF. For the CDR3, the DNA is TGTGCCAGCAGCGTAGCTACGACTTATAATGAAAAACTGTTTTTT.

The V gene is TRBV19, the J gene TRBJ1-2; perhaps TRBD1 as D (5 bases). The CDR3 has 13 amino acids. Trimming took 7 bases from V and 4 from J, leaving 13 bases between them. Germline V gene lookup returns CDR1 LNHDA and CDR2 SQIVND (reference sequence). The CDR3, as DNA: TGTGCCAGTACTCCAGGGCTCTCCTATGGCTACACCTTC. Translation gives CASTPGLSYGYTF. The full variable domain, its missing parts supplied by reference TRBV19 and TRBJ1-2, is DGGITQSPKYLFRKEGQNVTLSCEQNLNHDAMYWYRQDPGQGLRLIYYSQIVNDFQKGDIAEGYSVSREKKESFPLTVTSAQKNPTAFYLCASTPGLSYGYTFGSGTRLTVV.

This chain links TRBV4-3 with TRBJ2-5; a weak D match, TRBD2 (5 bases). The germline V and J ends were trimmed by 1 base and 1 base, with 10 bases remaining between them. The germline V gene encodes CDR1 LGHNA and CDR2 YSLEER. The CDR3 is made up of 15 amino acids. As DNA, the CDR3 is TGCGCCAGCAGCCAAGGGGCTAGCCGCCAAGAGACCCAGTACTTC. It encodes CASSQGASRQETQYF.

This clone has a handful of counts. The genes are TRBV11-1 and TRBJ1-1, with D perhaps matching TRBD1 (5 bases). There are 10 residues in the CDR3. Deletions cut 9 bases from V and 5 bases from J, with 7 bases between. Germline values: CDR1 SGHAT, CDR2 FQDESV (reference sequence). CDR3 sequence: CASGGTEAFF. DNA for the CDR3: TGTGCCAGTGGGGGGACTGAAGCTTTCTTT.

The CDR3 DNA sequence: TGTGCCACCTCCGGGTCCACAGATACGCAGTATTTT. It yields the protein CATSGSTDTQYF. This chain joins TRBV6-5 and TRBJ2-3; D is unclear. Trimming removed 10 bases at V and 2 bases at J, with 10 bases between. The CDR3 sequence is 12 residues long. Germline-derived CDR1 and CDR2 are MNHEY and SVGAGI.

This rearrangement joins TRBV9 to TRBJ2-7; the D gene is possibly TRBD2 (6 bases). This CDR3 contains 14 residues. The V end lost 4 bases, the J end lost 0 bases, and 11 bases lay between the germline ends. Germline CDR1 SGDLS, CDR2 YYNGEE. The CDR3 nucleotides read TGTGCCAGCAGCACCCACGGGGGCTCCTACGAGCAGTACTTC. Protein: CASSTHGGSYEQYF.

This clone was counted between two and nine times. The chain is built from TRBV6-4 and TRBJ2-1; TRBD2 matches at 9 bases. Germline V gives CDR1 MRHNA, CDR2 SNTAGT. CDR3 length: 14 amino acids. V lost 0 bases and J lost 8; bases outside the gene matches: 2. The CDR3 sequence is CASSDSRGGHEQFF. CDR3 DNA: TGTGCCAGCAGTGACTCGCGGGGGGGCCATGAGCAGTTCTTC.

The chain combines TRBV20-1 with TRBJ1-1; TRBD1 matches 9 bases. Germline assignment: CDR1 DFQATT and CDR2 SNEGSKA (reference sequence). V gave up 3 bases and J gave up 5 bases; unmatched junction bases: 1. The CDR3 has 12 residues. The CDR3 nucleotides are TGCAGTGCTAGTGGGACAGGGACTGAAGCTTTCTTT. Its protein is CSASGTGTEAFF.

The rearrangement uses TRBV3-1 (or the pseudogene TRBV3-2) and TRBJ1-3; the match to TRBD1 covers 8 bases. After removal of 1 base from V and 7 bases from J, the junction contained 6 bases not matched to a gene. The CDR3 runs to 15 residues. From germline, CDR1 is LGHDT and CDR2 YNNKEL (reference sequence). This CDR3 is CASSQVRAGGNTIYF. In DNA form, the CDR3 reads TGTGCCAGCAGCCAAGTTCGGGCAGGGGGCAACACCATATATTTT.

V and J are TRBV10-3 and TRBJ1-1; D is unclear. This CDR3 has 11 amino acids. Deletions cut 8 bases from V and 6 bases from J, with 10 bases between. Germline V gives CDR1 ENHRY, CDR2 SYGVKD. The CDR3 DNA sequence: TGTGCCATCTCGCGGGGATCTGAAGCTTTCTTT. This translates into CAISRGSEAFF.

The chain links TRBV4-1 to TRBJ2-5; a possible D gene is TRBD2 (7 bases). V lost 4 bases and J 5 bases, leaving 14 bases between the germline ends. The CDR3 runs 14 residues. Germline values: CDR1 MGHRA, CDR2 YSYEKL. CDR3 DNA: TGCGCCAGCAGCCTCCAGGAGGGGGGGGAGACCCAGTACTTC. It specifies CASSLQEGGETQYF.

The V and J genes are TRBV11-3 and TRBJ2-3, with TRBD1 matching over 7 bases. From germline, CDR1 is SGHNT and CDR2 YENEEA. With 4 bases clipped from V and 2 bases from J, the junction kept 6 bases outside the gene matches. This CDR3 has 15 residues. CDR3 DNA sequence: TGTGCCAGCAGCTCATCCCAGGGGGTCACAGATACGCAGTATTTT. Translation: CASSSSQGVTDTQYF.

The chain has TRBV28 and TRBJ2-7; a possible D gene is TRBD1 (6 bases). This CDR3 contains 13 residues. The V gene lost 4 bases and the J gene lost 5 bases, with 12 bases spanning the gap. Germline V lookup: CDR1 MDHEN, CDR2 SYDVKM. The CDR3 coding sequence is TGTGCCAGCAGTTCTTCAGGACAGCACGAGCAGTACTTC. This translates into CASSSSGQHEQYF.

This clone occurred a few times. The chain has TRBV4-2 and TRBJ1-1, with 8 bases aligning to TRBD1. The length of the CDR3 is 15 residues. Germline V gene sequence: CDR1 LGHNA, CDR2 YNFKEQ. V lost 4 bases, J lost 1 base, and 5 bases stayed unmatched. The CDR3 here is CASSPYGTGNTEAFF. CDR3 sequence (DNA): TGTGCCAGCAGCCCCTATGGGACAGGGAACACTGAAGCTTTCTTT.

The rearrangement links TRBV29-1 to TRBJ2-1; 10 nucleotides align to TRBD1. The CDR3 sequence is 19 residues long. Trimming took 2 bases from V and 8 from J; bases not matched to a gene: 21. The germline V gene encodes CDR1 SQVTM and CDR2 ANQGSEA. The CDR3 loop is CSVENLPGQGMVTSYEQFF. CDR3 bases: TGCAGCGTTGAAAACCTGCCGGGACAGGGGATGGTAACAAGCTATGAGCAGTTCTTC.

The chain joins TRBV5-6 to TRBJ2-2; D not resolved. This CDR3 contains 16 residues. The V gene lost 4 bases and the J gene lost 0 bases, with 13 bases spanning the gap. Germline loops: CDR1 SGHDT, CDR2 YYEEEE. In nucleotides, the CDR3 is TGTGCCAGCAGCCATCTAGGCAGAGCGAACACCGGGGAGCTGTTTTTT. It specifies CASSHLGRANTGELFF.

This clone was observed once. The chain employs TRBV10-3 and TRBJ1-1; perhaps TRBD1 as D (5 bases). The CDR3 runs to 15 residues. The germline V gene encodes CDR1 ENHRY and CDR2 SYGVKD. Between the trimmed V and J ends, which lost 0 bases and 5 bases, there was a span of 13 bases. In nucleotides, the CDR3 is TGTGCCATCAGTGAGTCGGCGGGGGTTGGGACTGAAGCTTTCTTT. Translated, it gives CAISESAGVGTEAFF.

Concerning this clone: Other DNA sequences in this specimen translate into the identical CDR3. V gene TRBV19 combines with J gene TRBJ2-3; 9 nucleotides match TRBD2. This CDR3 has 15 amino acids. V was pared by 3 bases and J by 2 bases, with 3 bases of the junction left unmatched. CDR1 and CDR2 (germline): LNHDA, SQIVND (reference sequence). In DNA form, the CDR3 reads TGTGCCAGTAGTATCCGCGGGGGGGACACAGATACGCAGTATTTT. Translating gives CASSIRGGDTDTQYF.

The chain employs TRBV18 and TRBJ2-5; 7 bases fit TRBD2. Trimming at V came to 5 bases and at J to 1 base, leaving 1 base not matched to a gene. The CDR3 spans 13 residues. The germline V gene has CDR1 KGHSH and CDR2 LQKENI. The CDR3 nucleotides read TGTGCCAGCTCAGGGACTATCCAAGAGACCCAGTACTTC. Translated, it gives CASSGTIQETQYF.

This chain connects TRBV6-6 to TRBJ2-5; no reliable D call. V dropped 5 bases and J dropped 5 bases, with 6 bases sitting between them. The CDR3 covers 11 residues. Germline V CDR1 and CDR2: MNHNY, SVGAGI (reference sequence). CDR3 amino acids: CASSILETQYF. The CDR3, as DNA: TGTGCCAGCAGTATCCTGGAGACCCAGTACTTC.

V usage is TRBV7-2 and J usage is TRBJ2-3; 9 nucleotides line up with TRBD2. With 2 bases clipped from V and 2 bases from J, the junction kept 11 bases outside the gene matches. The CDR3 spans 18 residues. Germline loops: CDR1 SGHTA, CDR2 FQGNSA. The CDR3 DNA is TGTGCCAGCAGCTTAAAGCCATTGGCGGGGGGGTTCACAGATACGCAGTATTTT. This translates into CASSLKPLAGGFTDTQYF.

The V gene is TRBV12-3 or TRBV12-4, the J gene TRBJ1-1, with a weak D call TRBD1 (5 bases). Trimming took 3 bases from V and 5 from J, leaving 10 bases between them. CDR3 size: 13 residues. The chain's CDR3 is CASSLNRKTEAFF. In DNA, the CDR3 is TGTGCCAGCAGTTTGAACAGGAAGACTGAAGCTTTCTTT.